This T cell receptor (beta chain) was identified in a study of PD-L1 blockade in urothelial cancer. Study details: Treatment start was followed by blood analysis at 3 weeks (second dose) and again at 6 weeks. Median blood clonality was roughly 0.078, with under 100,000 unique TCRs.

With 5 bases removed from V and 7 bases from J, the gap between germline ends came to 9 bases. Germline CDR1 and CDR2: MNHNY and SVGAGI (reference sequence). CDR3 size: 12 residues. The count of this clone is one. Produced via immunoSEQ multiplex PCR; TCRdb's table is partial and in-frame only. This sample has roughly 62,000 clones, with approximately 80% found just once. Urothelial carcinoma affected the patients, and it was locally advanced or metastatic. All patients handed over anywhere from 1 to 8 samples, pretreatment and on-treatment. The material sequenced was PBMCs, taken around atezolizumab (anti-PD-L1) treatment. The chain couples TRBV6-6 to TRBJ1-5; tentative D call: TRBD1 (6 bases). This sequence was found in a man in his 70s with urothelial cancer. The CDR3 loop is CASSQGFQPQHF. CDR3 DNA: TGTGCCAGCAGTCAGGGGTTCCAGCCCCAGCATTTT.